This T cell receptor (beta chain) was identified during a study of shared clonotypes between healthy human individuals. Study-wide background: CD4 naive and CD4 memory each took three plates per donor, while CD8 naive took two and CD8 memory one.

As to this clone: Its antigen is unknown. Other DNA sequences from this sample encode an identical CDR3 as well.

Naive CD8 cells lacked CD45RO, underwent positive selection for CCR7 and left out terminally differentiated effector memory CD45RA+ cells. Original data processing: ImmunoSEQ output lacked quality scores and full-length reads, limiting matched filtering. The table came from immunoSEQ multiplex PCR; TCRdb's copy has only in-frame clones and leaves some out. V, J and clone size derive from that table, while D and trimming were established from the DNA sequence. The sample contains about 580,000 clones, 95% to 98% of which appear only once. Study-wide results and limits: Generation probability values for non-shared clonotypes were lower than those for clonotypes shared by all four donors.

Trimming cost V 4 bases and J 2 bases, with 3 bases left between them. The CDR3 totals 11 residues. Germline V gives CDR1 SEHNR, CDR2 FQNEAQ (reference sequence). The TCR comes from a young man in good health. The chain employs TRBV7-9 and TRBJ2-7; the D is unclear. Material for sequencing was naive CD8+ T cells sorted from blood. As DNA, the CDR3 is TGTGCCAGCAGCTCCCCCTACGAGCAGTACTTC. Translating it yields CASSSPYEQYF.